The rows below give T cell receptor beta chains drawn from one sample of a study of T cells in Graves' hyperthyroidism and ophthalmopathy. One entry per CDR3 protein results from TCRdb running MiXCR on the multiplex PCR reads. The sample carries about 600,000 distinct CDR3 sequences, roughly 15% recorded once. The sequenced sample was blood. These receptors were taken from a woman between 50 and 59 years old with Graves' ophthalmopathy. Each CDR3 is given with its conserved first and last residue. The D gene is left open where the match is weak. Some rows mark clone size as missing; the rest say once, few, many or name a class of expanded clone.

j_call d_call cdr3_length clone_size v_call cdr3_aa cdr3_nt
TRBJ2-7 TRBD1 17 many TRBV5-1 CASSSGLDRGLSYEQYF TGCGCCAGCAGCTCAGGACTCGACAGGGGTTTGTCCTACGAGCAGTACTTC
TRBJ2-3 . 19 few TRBV19 CASGSGREFIRRETDTQYF TGTGCCAGTGGCTCTGGCAGGGAATTCATCCGAAGGGAGACAGATACGCAGTATTTT
TRBJ2-1 TRBD2 14 many TRBV20-1 CSARSGVTRNEQFF TGCAGTGCTAGGAGCGGGGTTACCCGAAATGAGCAGTTCTTC
TRBJ1-1 . 15 many TRBV5-1 CASSTIPGRITEAFF TGCGCCAGCAGCACCATTCCGGGACGGATCACTGAAGCTTTCTTT
TRBJ2-3 TRBD2 15 few TRBV4-3 CASSQGPGGTDTQYF TGCGCCAGCAGCCAAGGGCCGGGAGGAACAGATACGCAGTATTTT
TRBJ2-2 . 13 many TRBV7-8 CASSRNRDGELFF TGTGCCAGCAGCCGTAACAGGGACGGGGAGCTGTTTTTT
TRBJ2-1 TRBD1 14 many TRBV29-1 CSVVNRGNYNEQFF TGCAGCGTTGTAAACAGGGGGAATTACAATGAGCAGTTCTTC
TRBJ2-7 . 14 few TRBV28 CASRALEGQNEQYF TGTGCCAGCAGGGCTCTGGAGGGTCAGAACGAGCAGTACTTC
TRBJ1-1 TRBD1 17 many TRBV19 CASSIGTALTFHTEAFF TGTGCCAGTAGCATCGGGACAGCCCTTACCTTTCACACTGAAGCTTTCTTT
TRBJ1-1 TRBD1 15 many TRBV24-1 CATTIGTGENTEAFF TGTGCCACCACCATAGGGACAGGGGAAAACACTGAAGCTTTCTTT
TRBJ2-1 TRBD2 17 . TRBV11-2 CASSGPTPREGRNEQFF TGTGCCAGCAGCGGCCCGACCCCGCGGGAGGGTCGCAATGAGCAGTTCTTC
TRBJ2-7 . 14 . TRBV9 CASSVGQGRDEQYF TGTGCCAGCAGCGTAGGCCAGGGGAGGGACGAGCAGTACTTC
TRBJ2-7 TRBD1 15 many TRBV20-1 CSANAGQDGLDEQYF TGCAGTGCTAACGCGGGACAGGACGGTCTCGACGAGCAGTACTTC
TRBJ2-4 . 14 many TRBV28 CASSSQVAKNIQYF TGTGCCAGCAGTTCCCAGGTAGCCAAAAACATTCAGTACTTC
TRBJ1-2 . 12 many TRBV2 CASKPSNYGYTF TGTGCCAGCAAGCCCAGTAACTATGGCTACACCTTC
TRBJ2-3 TRBD2 16 many TRBV18 CASSPRLATSTDTQYF TGTGCCAGCTCACCGCGACTAGCGACATCCACAGATACGCAGTATTTT
TRBJ1-1 TRBD1 15 . TRBV11-1 CASSWGTGAGTEAFF TGTGCCAGCAGCTGGGGGACAGGAGCGGGGACTGAAGCTTTCTTT
TRBJ1-2 TRBD1 18 few TRBV15 CATSRDSGGAYSNYGYTF TGTGCCACCAGCAGAGATTCAGGGGGCGCTTACTCGAACTATGGCTACACCTTC
TRBJ2-1 TRBD2 17 many TRBV7-2 CASSLAALAGGRNEQFF TGTGCCAGCAGCTTAGCAGCCCTAGCGGGAGGTCGAAATGAGCAGTTCTTC
TRBJ2-1 . 15 many TRBV20-1 CSARLVLMDNNEQFF TGCAGTGCTAGGTTAGTGCTAATGGACAACAATGAGCAGTTCTTC
TRBJ2-7 . 15 few TRBV20-1 CSARDRRAGWGEQYF TGCAGTGCTAGAGATCGTAGGGCGGGCTGGGGCGAGCAGTACTTC
TRBJ2-7 . 14 . TRBV5-4 CASKDWANTYEQYF TGTGCCAGCAAGGACTGGGCCAATACCTACGAGCAGTACTTC
TRBJ2-3 . 18 many TRBV24-1 CATSDLGVGQTSTDTQYF TGTGCCACCAGTGATCTGGGTGTGGGTCAGACTAGCACAGATACGCAGTATTTT
TRBJ1-5 . 13 many TRBV6-5 CASSYMGRQPQHF TGTGCCAGCAGTTACATGGGGAGGCAGCCCCAGCATTTT
TRBJ2-4 TRBD2 15 . TRBV28 CASSPPLAGDNIQYF TGTGCCAGCAGTCCCCCTCTGGCGGGAGATAACATTCAGTACTTC
TRBJ1-1 . 13 many TRBV28 CASSLYLEGGAFF TGTGCCAGCAGTTTATATTTAGAGGGGGGAGCTTTCTTT
TRBJ1-4 . 15 few TRBV9 CASSGGAGLAEKLFF TGTGCCAGCAGCGGCGGGGCCGGGTTAGCGGAAAAACTGTTTTTT